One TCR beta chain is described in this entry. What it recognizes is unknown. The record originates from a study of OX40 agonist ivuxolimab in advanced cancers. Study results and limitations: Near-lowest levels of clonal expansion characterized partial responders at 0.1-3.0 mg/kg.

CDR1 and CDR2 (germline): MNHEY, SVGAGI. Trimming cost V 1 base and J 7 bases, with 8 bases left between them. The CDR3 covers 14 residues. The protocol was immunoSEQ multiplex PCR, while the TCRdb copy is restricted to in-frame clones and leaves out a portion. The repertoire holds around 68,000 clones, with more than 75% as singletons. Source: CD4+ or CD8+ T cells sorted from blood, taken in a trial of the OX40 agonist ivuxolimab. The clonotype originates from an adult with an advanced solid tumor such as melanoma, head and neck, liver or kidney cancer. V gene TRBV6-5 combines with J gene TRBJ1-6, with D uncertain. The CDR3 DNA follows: TGTGCCAGCAGTTACTTGGCAGCAAATTCACCCCTCCACTTT. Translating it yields CASSYLAANSPLHF.